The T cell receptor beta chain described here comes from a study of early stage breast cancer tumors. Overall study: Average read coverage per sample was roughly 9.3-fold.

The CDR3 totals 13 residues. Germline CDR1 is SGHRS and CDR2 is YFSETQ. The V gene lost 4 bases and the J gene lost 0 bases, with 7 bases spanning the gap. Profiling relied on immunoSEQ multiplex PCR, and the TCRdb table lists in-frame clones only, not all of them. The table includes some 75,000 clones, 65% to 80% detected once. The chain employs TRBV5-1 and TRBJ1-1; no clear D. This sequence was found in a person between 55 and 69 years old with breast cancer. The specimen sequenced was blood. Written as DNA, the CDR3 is TGCGCCAGCAGCCAAGGAATGAACACTGAAGCTTTCTTT. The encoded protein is CASSQGMNTEAFF.